Presented here are 11 T cell receptor beta chains from one specimen sequenced in a study of blood T cell repertoires in COVID-19. The table came from immunoSEQ multiplex PCR; TCRdb's copy has only in-frame clones and leaves some out. The sample has about 290,000 clones, 75% to 90% seen once; the top ten hold just under 0.95%. The sequenced sample was peripheral blood. The receptors come from a woman between 40 and 55 years old who had recovered from COVID-19.

The CDR3 region has the DNA TGTGCCAGCAGCTCGTCTCCTAGCGGGAACACCGGGGAGCTGTTTTTT. Protein: CASSSSPSGNTGELFF. The rearrangement uses TRBV7-3 and TRBJ2-2; TRBD2 agrees at 7 bases. Germline CDR1 SGHTA, CDR2 FQGTGA. This CDR3 comprises 16 residues. The V and J ends lost 4 bases and 1 base, in that order; junction bases with no gene match: 6.

The CDR3: CASSYSSREGYNEQFF. CDR3 sequence (DNA): TGTGCCAGCAGTTACTCGTCGCGGGAGGGTTACAATGAGCAGTTCTTC. The gene calls are TRBV6-5 and TRBJ2-1, with 9 bases that match TRBD2. CDR1 is MNHEY, CDR2 SVGAGI, per germline. CDR3 length equals 16 residues. V was pared by 0 bases and J by 4 bases, with 4 bases of the junction left unmatched.

In regard to this clone: Different DNA sequences within this sample yield the same CDR3. The rearrangement uses TRBV7-2 and TRBJ2-1; TRBD1 might be the D (6 bases). Germline CDR1 SGHTA, CDR2 FQGNSA. The CDR3 covers 17 residues. V lost 4 bases to trimming and J lost 0 bases, with 16 bases between them. In nucleotides, the CDR3 is TGTGCCAGCAGCTCCGACACTGGGACATTCTCCTACAATGAGCAGTTCTTC. Translated, it gives CASSSDTGTFSYNEQFF.

This chain joins TRBV5-5 and TRBJ2-1, with TRBD2 identical over 11 bases. CDR1 is SGHKS, CDR2 YYEKEE, per germline (reference sequence). The CDR3 is 17 amino acids. Trimming took 3 bases from V and 4 from J; bases not matched to a gene: 9. The CDR3 coding sequence is TGTGCCAGCAGCTCGAACCTAGCGGGAGGACCTTACAATGAGCAGTTCTTC. Protein sequence: CASSSNLAGGPYNEQFF.

The chain recombines TRBV27 with TRBJ2-1; 11 bases agree with TRBD2. V shed 4 bases and J 6 bases; nucleotides not matched to a gene: 11. CDR1 is MNHEY and CDR2 is SMNVEV in the germline V gene (reference sequence). CDR3 size: 17 residues. The CDR3 is CASSSTGLAGSSNEQFF. The CDR3 region has the DNA TGTGCCAGCAGTTCAACCGGACTAGCGGGCTCATCCAATGAGCAGTTCTTC.

The chain uses TRBV28 and TRBJ2-3; 9 bases line up with TRBD2. Germline loops: CDR1 MDHEN, CDR2 SYDVKM. The CDR3 totals 16 residues. V lost 2 bases, J lost 5 bases, and 8 bases stayed unmatched. The CDR3 spells CASSLLSGSSVDTQYF. For the CDR3, the DNA is TGTGCCAGCAGTTTACTTAGCGGGAGTAGCGTAGATACGCAGTATTTT. Complete variable domain (other parts from reference TRBV28 and TRBJ2-3): DVKVTQSSRYLVKRTGEKVFLECVQDMDHENMFWYRQDPGLGLRLIYFSYDVKMKEKGDIPEGYSVSREKKERFSLILESASTNQTSMYLCASSLLSGSSVDTQYFGPGTRLTVL.

The genes are TRBV18 and TRBJ1-1; the D gene is possibly TRBD1 (6 bases). Germline V gene sequence: CDR1 KGHSH, CDR2 LQKENI. There are 16 residues in the CDR3. Trimming stripped 1 base from V and 2 bases from J, with 14 bases between. CDR3 nucleotides: TGTGCCAGCTCACCACAGCCGGGACACCTTAACACTGAAGCTTTCTTT. Protein product: CASSPQPGHLNTEAFF. The full variable domain, rest sourced from reference TRBV18 and TRBJ1-1, is NAGVMQNPRHLVRRRGQEARLRCSPMKGHSHVYWYRQLPEEGLKFMVYLQKENIIDESGMPKERFSAEFPKEGPSILRIQQVVRGDSAAYFCASSPQPGHLNTEAFFGQGTRLTVV.

V gene TRBV19 combines with J gene TRBJ1-4; no reliable D call. Germline V CDR1 and CDR2: LNHDA, SQIVND (reference sequence). Trimming removed 4 bases at V and 8 bases at J, with 14 bases between. This CDR3 is 14 amino acids long. The CDR3 sequence is CASSTGPRNEKLFF. The CDR3 DNA reads TGTGCCAGTAGTACTGGGCCCCGTAACGAAAAACTGTTTTTT.

This chain uses TRBV27 with TRBJ2-3, with TRBD2 matching over 12 bases. CDR1 MNHEY and CDR2 SMNVEV come from the germline V gene (reference sequence). After removal of 5 bases from V and 4 bases from J, the junction contained 4 bases not matched to a gene. This CDR3 is 15 amino acids long. CDR3 nucleotides: TGTGCCAGCAGTGGACTAGCGGGACCTCCAGATACGCAGTATTTT. This encodes CASSGLAGPPDTQYF.

V and J are TRBV6-1 and TRBJ2-1; 10 nucleotides agree with TRBD2. Germline V lookup: CDR1 MNHNS, CDR2 SASEGT. This CDR3 is built from 18 residues. The V and J ends lost 0 bases and 3 bases, in that order; junction bases with no gene match: 8. CDR3 bases: TGTGCCAGCAGTGAAGCGCGGGGGGGACTAGCGATCTACAATGAGCAGTTCTTC. As protein: CASSEARGGLAIYNEQFF.

The chain joins TRBV30 to TRBJ2-5; 7 positions match TRBD2. The V and J ends lost 8 bases and 4 bases, in that order; junction bases with no gene match: 7. The CDR3 has 12 residues. In germline, CDR1 is GTSNPN, CDR2 SVGIG (reference sequence). This CDR3 is CAGAPGGETQYF. The CDR3 DNA follows: TGTGCCGGAGCTCCGGGGGGAGAGACCCAGTACTTC.